This TCR beta chain was documented in a study of CD8 T cells in Susac syndrome (dated by TCRdb to about 2019). Looking at the study overall: Of the Susac syndrome patients who were sequenced, eight were in clinical remission while six had clinically active disease. At blood withdrawal, Susac syndrome patients were either therapy-naive, taking corticosteroids (in some cases with IVIg as well), or taking IVIg alone. Whether CD8+ T cell activation and differentiation in Susac syndrome was antigen driven was tested using repertoire sequencing. Clonality of the CD8+ T cell repertoire was compared between roughly eleven healthy donors, about 14 Susac syndrome patients and 15 or so multiple sclerosis patients.

RNA was extracted with the RNeasy kit and about 0.5 to 1 ug was reverse transcribed using random hexamers. TCR beta CDR3 regions were amplified with the immunoSEQ multiplex PCR assay covering 54 Vbeta and 13 Jbeta segments. To correct PCR amplification bias, a synthetic template baseline was used for both primer optimization and computational correction. Turning to the authors' computational methods: Reads were annotated to V, D and J genes per IMGT and analyzed with immunoSEQ Analyzer, keeping only productive sequences. To calculate clonality, Shannon entropy was normalized by log2 of the number of productive unique sequences and then subtracted from one. For each patient and control, public and private clones were evaluated among the 100 most prevalent clones. Clones were defined as Susac-specific if absent from the healthy and MS cohorts, from 900 to 1,300 published viral clones and from other ImmuneACCESS disease sequences. The raw public data were reprocessed by TCRdb itself: fastp quality trimming at Q25, MiXCR clonotype calling, in-frame beta chains only. A single entry per CDR3 protein holds the most common genes and DNA from its merged rows. TCRdb's processing, not the authors' own work, is the source of the V and J calls. This sample gives roughly 110,000 distinct CDR3 sequences in total; approximately 94% of them show up just once. Clones ranked in the top ten supply about 0.41% of the sample.

The study at large found these results: Looking at Susac-specific public clones, the researchers identified approximately 15 in the total CD8+ repertoire and roughly 5 in the CD8+ TEMRA repertoire. The number of individuals in the TCR sequencing and HLA analysis was recognized as being relatively small. CD8+ repertoires in Susac syndrome showed clonal expansion, which was highest in CD8+ TEMRA cells and was greater in clinically active patients than in remitting patients.

About this clonotype: The specificity of this receptor is unknown. The sample holds no much larger clone one base away, and base qualities are not on file.

Peripheral blood CD8+ and CD4+ T cells from healthy donors, Susac syndrome patients and multiple sclerosis patients were profiled by high-throughput TCR beta sequencing. Recently defined diagnostic criteria for definite or probable disease were met by the Susac syndrome patients. Bulk CD8+ and CD4+ T cells were purified magnetically by negative isolation, whereas CD8+ TEMRA cells were enriched by FACS. Blood was drawn into EDTA tubes, processed within 24 hours, and PBMCs were isolated by density gradient centrifugation. PBMCs intended for TCR sequencing were cryopreserved in liquid nitrogen and thawed later in a water bath at 37 degrees C. A purity of at least 90% was achieved for sorted or isolated CD4+, CD8+ and CD8+ TEMRA cells. The TCR comes from a human donor with Susac syndrome. Sample: CD8+ T cells from PBMCs.

The nucleotide sequence is given as TGTGCCAGCAGCCAGACTACTTATAATTCACCCCTCCACTTT. The resulting protein is CASSQTTYNSPLHF. The sequence joins TRBV7-2 to TRBJ1-6; no D segment can be confidently identified. V and J are truncated by 5 bases and 4 bases respectively, leaving an intervening sequence of 9 bases. From cysteine to phenylalanine, the CDR3 is 14 amino acids long. Left in the record is the CDR3 DNA by itself, 42 bases read in frame from the first base. The germline V gene encodes CDR1 SGHTA and CDR2 FQGNSA. When the CDR3 is completed using the reference TRBV7-2 and TRBJ1-6 genes on either side, the full variable domain is GAGVSQSPSNKVTEKGKDVELRCDPISGHTALYWYRQSLGQGLEFLIYFQGNSAPDKSGLPSDRFSAERTGGSVSTLTIQRTQQEDSAVYLCASSQTTYNSPLHFGNGTRLTVT.